This T cell receptor beta chain came from a study of T cells in localized non-small cell lung cancer. Trimming shortened V by 7 bases and J by 4 bases, and 10 bases separated the two germline ends. The CDR3 is 13 amino acids. Per germline, CDR1 MNHGY and CDR2 SAAAGT. On this clone itself: No antigen is known for it.

Broader study findings: Those with higher blood T cell density had longer overall survival.

Sequencing used immunoSEQ multiplex PCR; TCRdb keeps in-frame clones, though not all of them. The data hold under 2,000 clones, with around 30% observed a single time. The sample here was normal lung tissue next to the tumor, taken before any cancer treatment. The rearrangement links TRBV6-8 to TRBJ2-2; D remains unclear. This receptor was obtained from a male donor aged 60 or over with stage II squamous cell lung carcinoma. The CDR3 DNA follows: TGTGCCAGCACCCCCGCGTCCACCGGGGAGCTGTTTTTT. This encodes CASTPASTGELFF.